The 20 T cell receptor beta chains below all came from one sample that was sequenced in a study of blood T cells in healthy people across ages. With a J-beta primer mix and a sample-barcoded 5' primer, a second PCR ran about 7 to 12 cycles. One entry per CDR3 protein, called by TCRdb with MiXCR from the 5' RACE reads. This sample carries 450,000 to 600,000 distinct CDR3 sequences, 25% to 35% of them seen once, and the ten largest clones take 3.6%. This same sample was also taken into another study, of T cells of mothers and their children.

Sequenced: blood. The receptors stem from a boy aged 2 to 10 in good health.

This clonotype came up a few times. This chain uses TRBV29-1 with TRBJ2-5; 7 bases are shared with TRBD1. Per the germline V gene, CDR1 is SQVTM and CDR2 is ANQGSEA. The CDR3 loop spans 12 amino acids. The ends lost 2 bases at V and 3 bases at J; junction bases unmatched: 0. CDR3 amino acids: CSVETGEETQYF. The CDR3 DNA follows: TGCAGCGTTGAAACAGGGGAAGAGACCCAGTACTTC.

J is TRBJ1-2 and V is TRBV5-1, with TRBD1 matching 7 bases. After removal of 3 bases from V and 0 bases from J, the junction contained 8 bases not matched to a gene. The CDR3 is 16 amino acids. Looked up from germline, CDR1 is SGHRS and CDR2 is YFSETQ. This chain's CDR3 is CASSSLGTESNYGYTF. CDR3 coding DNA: TGCGCCAGCAGCTCCCTTGGGACAGAATCTAACTATGGCTACACCTTC.

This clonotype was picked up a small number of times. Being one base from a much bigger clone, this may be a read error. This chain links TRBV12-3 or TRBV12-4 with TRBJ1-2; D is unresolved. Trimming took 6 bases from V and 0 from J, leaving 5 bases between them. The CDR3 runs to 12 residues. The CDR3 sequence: CASSETNYGYTF. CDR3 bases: TGTGCCAGCAGCGAGACTAACTATGGCTACACCTTC.

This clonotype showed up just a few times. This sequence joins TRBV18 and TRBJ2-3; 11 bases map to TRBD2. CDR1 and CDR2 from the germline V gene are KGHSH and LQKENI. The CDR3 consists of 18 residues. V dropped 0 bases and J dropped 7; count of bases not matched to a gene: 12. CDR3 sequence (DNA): TGTGCCAGCTCACCACCGGCCCTAGCGGGAGGAAATAGGAATACGCAGTATTTT. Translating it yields CASSPPALAGGNRNTQYF.

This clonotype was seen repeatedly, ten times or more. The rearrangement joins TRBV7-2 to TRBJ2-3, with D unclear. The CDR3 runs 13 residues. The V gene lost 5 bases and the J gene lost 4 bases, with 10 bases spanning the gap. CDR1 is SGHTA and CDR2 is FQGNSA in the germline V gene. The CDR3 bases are TGTGCCAGCAGCCCCAATCTGGCAGATACGCAGTATTTT. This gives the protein CASSPNLADTQYF.

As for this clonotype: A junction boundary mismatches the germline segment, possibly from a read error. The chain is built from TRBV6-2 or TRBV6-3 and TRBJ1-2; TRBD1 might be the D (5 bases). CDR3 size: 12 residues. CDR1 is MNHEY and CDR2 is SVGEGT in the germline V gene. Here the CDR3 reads CASSPGTGGDTF. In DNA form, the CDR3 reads TGTGCCAGCAGTCCCGGGACGGGTGGCGACACCTTC.

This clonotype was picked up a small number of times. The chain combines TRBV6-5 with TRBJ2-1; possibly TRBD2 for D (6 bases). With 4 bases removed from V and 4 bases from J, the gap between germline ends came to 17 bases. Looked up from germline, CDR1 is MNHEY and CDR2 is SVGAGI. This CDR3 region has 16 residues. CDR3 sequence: CASSSGAGTAYNEQFF. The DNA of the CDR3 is TGTGCCAGCAGTTCAGGCGCCGGGACTGCATACAATGAGCAGTTCTTC.

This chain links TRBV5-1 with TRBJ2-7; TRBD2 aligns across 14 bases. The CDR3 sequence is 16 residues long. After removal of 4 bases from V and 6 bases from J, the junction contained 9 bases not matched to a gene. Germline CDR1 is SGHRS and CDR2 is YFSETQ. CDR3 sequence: CASSPGLAGGWGEQYF. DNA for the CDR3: TGCGCCAGCAGCCCCGGACTAGCGGGAGGTTGGGGCGAGCAGTACTTC.

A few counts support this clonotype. DNA of the CDR3: TGTGCCAGCAGCCCCCGCTTAGATGAGCAGTTCTTC. Encoded protein: CASSPRLDEQFF. This chain joins TRBV7-9 and TRBJ2-5; D is undetermined. The end of the DNA is better explained by TRBJ2-1, so the J call may be wrong. Germline CDR1 and CDR2: SEHNR and FQNEAQ (reference sequence). The CDR3 has 12 residues.

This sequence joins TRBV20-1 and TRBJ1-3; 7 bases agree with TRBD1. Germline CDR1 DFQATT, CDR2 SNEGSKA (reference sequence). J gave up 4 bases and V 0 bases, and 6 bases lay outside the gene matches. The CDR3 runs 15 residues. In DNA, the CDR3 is TGCAGTGCTAGAGATGGGTGGGACAGCGGAAACACCATATATTTT. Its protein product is CSARDGWDSGNTIYF.

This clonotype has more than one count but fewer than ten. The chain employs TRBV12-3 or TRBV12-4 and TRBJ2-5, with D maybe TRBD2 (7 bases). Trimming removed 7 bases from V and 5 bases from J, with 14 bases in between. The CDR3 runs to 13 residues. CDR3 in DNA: TGTGCCAGCATCTCGGGGGGCTCGGAGACCCAGTACTTC. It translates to CASISGGSETQYF.

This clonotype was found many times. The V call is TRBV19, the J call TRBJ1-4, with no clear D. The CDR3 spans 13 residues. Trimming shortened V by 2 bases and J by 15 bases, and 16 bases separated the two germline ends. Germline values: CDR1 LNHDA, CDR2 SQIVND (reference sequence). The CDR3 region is CASSISVGNGLFF. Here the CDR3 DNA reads TGTGCCAGTAGTATAAGTGTCGGAAACGGATTGTTTTTT.

The CDR3 region is CASSPRRQGADIQYF. The DNA for the CDR3 is TGTGCCAGCAGCCCGAGAAGGCAGGGGGCTGACATTCAGTACTTC. The genes are TRBV7-2 and TRBJ2-4, with TRBD1 identical over 8 bases. CDR3 length: 15 amino acids. After removal of 5 bases from V and 8 bases from J, the junction contained 11 bases not matched to a gene. CDR1 is SGHTA and CDR2 is FQGNSA in the germline V gene.

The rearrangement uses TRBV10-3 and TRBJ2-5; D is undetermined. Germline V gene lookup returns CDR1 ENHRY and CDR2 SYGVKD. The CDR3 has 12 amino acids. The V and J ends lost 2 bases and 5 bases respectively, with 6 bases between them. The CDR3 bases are TGTGCCATCAGTGAGCGGCTGGAGACCCAGTACTTC. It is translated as CAISERLETQYF.

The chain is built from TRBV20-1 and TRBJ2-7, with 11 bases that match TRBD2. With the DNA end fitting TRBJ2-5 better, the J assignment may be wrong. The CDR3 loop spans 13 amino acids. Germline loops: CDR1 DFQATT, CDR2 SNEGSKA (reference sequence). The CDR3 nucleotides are TGCAGTGCTGTAGCGGGGGGGCGGGAGACCCAGTACTTC. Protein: CSAVAGGRETQYF.

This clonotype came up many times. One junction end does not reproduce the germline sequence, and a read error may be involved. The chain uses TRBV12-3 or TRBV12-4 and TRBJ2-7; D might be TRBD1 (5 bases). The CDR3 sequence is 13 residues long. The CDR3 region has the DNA TGTGCCAGCAGCTTAGACAGCTCCTACGAGCAGTACTTC. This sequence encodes CASSLDSSYEQYF.

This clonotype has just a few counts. CDR3 region: CASSFGQGGAKNIQYF. In DNA form, the CDR3 reads TGTGCCAGCAGCTTCGGACAGGGAGGAGCCAAAAACATTCAGTACTTC. V gene TRBV7-9 combines with J gene TRBJ2-4; 8 nucleotides line up with TRBD1. The CDR3 consists of 16 residues. V lost 3 bases and J lost 0; bases outside the gene matches: 4. Germline loops: CDR1 SEHNR, CDR2 FQNEAQ (reference sequence).

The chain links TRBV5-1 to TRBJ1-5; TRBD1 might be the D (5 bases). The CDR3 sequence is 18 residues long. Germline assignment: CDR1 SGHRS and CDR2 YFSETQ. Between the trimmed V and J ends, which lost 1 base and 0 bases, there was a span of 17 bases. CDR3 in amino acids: CASSLSPSGTDSNQPQHF. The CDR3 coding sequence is TGCGCCAGCAGCTTGTCCCCCTCCGGGACGGATAGCAATCAGCCCCAGCATTTT.

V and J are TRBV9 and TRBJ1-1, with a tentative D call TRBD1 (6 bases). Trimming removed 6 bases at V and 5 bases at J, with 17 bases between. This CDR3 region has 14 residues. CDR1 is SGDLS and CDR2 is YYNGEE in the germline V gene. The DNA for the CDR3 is TGTGCCAGCACCACCGAGGGGGGGGGTACTGAAGCTTTCTTT. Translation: CASTTEGGGTEAFF.

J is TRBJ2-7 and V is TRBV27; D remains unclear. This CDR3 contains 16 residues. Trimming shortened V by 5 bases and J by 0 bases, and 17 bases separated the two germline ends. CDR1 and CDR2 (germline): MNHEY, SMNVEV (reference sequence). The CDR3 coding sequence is TGTGCCAGCAGTCCTTCGACGCTACTTAGCTCCTACGAGCAGTACTTC. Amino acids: CASSPSTLLSSYEQYF.